These 7 T cell receptor beta chains were sequenced from one sample in a study of vaccination effects on CD4 cells after COVID-19 (dated 2022 in TCRdb). What these receptors recognize is not known. Receptor amplification or capture employed the immunoSEQ multiplex PCR assay. This is the immuneACCESS table as TCRdb keeps it, with only in-frame sequences that have V and J called. A part of the clones is gone; compared with another copy, unresolved V genes explain less than half, and the rest is unexplained. This sample gives about 24,000 clones in total; 74% of them show up just once. The ten largest make up 2.5% to 4% of the sample. To identify antigen-specific CD4+ T cell clonotypes by their expansion, the ViraFEST assay first stimulated PBMC with viral peptide pools and then applied TCR sequencing. After less than 13 days of culture, CD4+ T cells were isolated with the EasySep CD4+ T cell isolation kit. Healthy vaccine recipients had no prior SARS-CoV-2 infection, confirmed by negative nucleocapsid antibodies before and after vaccination.

Specimen: CD4+ T cells from PBMCs cultured with SARS-CoV-2 spike peptides, collected before COVID-19 vaccination. The cell subset or site label, read with the paper, signifies: SARS-CoV-2 spike overlapping peptide pool stimulation. The receptors were gathered from a human donor who received a COVID-19 vaccine.

The chain has TRBV11-2 and TRBJ2-3; D might be TRBD2 (7 bases). Deletions cut 6 bases from V and 0 bases from J, with 13 bases between. Germline assignment: CDR1 SGHAT and CDR2 FQNNGV. The CDR3 length is 15 residues. DNA for the CDR3: TGTGCCAGCAGGTTAAGGGGGGGTAGCACAGATACGCAGTATTTT. Translation: CASRLRGGSTDTQYF.

The V and J genes are TRBV10-2 and TRBJ2-5; tentative D call: TRBD2 (5 bases). The CDR3 totals 14 residues. Trimming pared 2 bases from V and 2 bases from J, leaving 9 bases between. Germline values: CDR1 WSHSY, CDR2 SAAADI. CDR3 DNA: TGCGCCAGCAGTGAGAGCCTAGCACAAGAGACCCAGTACTTC. This translates into CASSESLAQETQYF.

The count of this clone is one. The chain links TRBV11-1 to TRBJ2-2; TRBD2 aligns across 7 bases. The CDR3 has 16 residues. The trim removed 5 bases at V and 1 base at J, leaving 7 bases unmatched. CDR1 and CDR2 (germline): SGHAT, FQDESV (reference sequence). For the CDR3, the DNA is TGTGCCAGCAGCCAGTCTAGCGGAGTGAACACCGGGGAGCTGTTTTTT. Protein product: CASSQSSGVNTGELFF.

The chain carries TRBV30 and TRBJ1-1; unclear D gene. Looked up from germline, CDR1 is GTSNPN and CDR2 is SVGIG (reference sequence). This CDR3 spans 14 amino acids. V lost 3 bases and J lost 0, with 11 bases in between. CDR3 nucleotide sequence: TGTGCCTGGAGCGGGATATGGGTGAACACTGAAGCTTTCTTT. It codes for CAWSGIWVNTEAFF.

This sequence joins TRBV29-1 and TRBJ2-3; 9 nucleotides match TRBD1. The CDR3 consists of 14 residues. CDR1 is SQVTM, CDR2 ANQGSEA, per germline. V lost 3 bases, J lost 2 bases, and 3 bases stayed unmatched. CDR3 in amino acids: CSVETGGFTDTQYF. The CDR3 nucleotides read TGCAGCGTTGAGACAGGGGGATTCACAGATACGCAGTATTTT.

This clone was picked up one time. The CDR3 here is CASSLGRGEQFF. In DNA form, the CDR3 reads TGTGCCAGCAGCTTAGGTCGTGGTGAGCAGTTCTTC. V usage is TRBV7-9 and J usage is TRBJ2-1, with D uncertain. The germline V and J ends were trimmed by 1 base and 9 bases, with 7 bases remaining between them. CDR1 is SEHNR and CDR2 is FQNEAQ in the germline V gene (reference sequence). The CDR3 runs 12 residues.

A few counts support this clone. The J gene is TRBJ1-2, the V gene TRBV18; 7 nucleotides agree with TRBD1. Per the germline V gene, CDR1 is KGHSH and CDR2 is LQKENI. The CDR3 spans 14 residues. The V segment lost 3 bases and the J segment 5 bases; nucleotides outside the gene matches: 6. This CDR3 reads CASSPQGGIYGYTF. The CDR3, as DNA: TGTGCCAGCTCACCCCAGGGGGGAATATATGGCTACACCTTC.